The rows below give T cell receptor beta chains drawn from one sample of a study of T cell repertoires in cytomegalovirus infection. TCRdb fed the reads into MiXCR, producing one record per CDR3 protein. The repertoire has 35,000 to 55,000 distinct CDR3 sequences, around 20% of them found once; the top ten carry less than 20%. These TCRs are of unknown antigen specificity. Sequenced sample: PBMCs, sequenced either directly or after in vitro stimulation (not recorded which). These receptors originate from a human donor in good health (CMV status not recorded). Some clones in this sample may be carry-over from other donors' samples. Both conserved end residues are part of each CDR3. D genes are given only for firm matches. Size is stated for part of the rows, as once, few or many counts, or as a class when the clone is expanded.

J gene | V gene | clone size | D gene | CDR3 DNA | CDR3 protein
TRBJ2-4 | TRBV5-1 | few | - | TGCGCCAGCAGCTTGGCTCCTGAAAACATTCAGTACTTC | CASSLAPENIQYF
TRBJ2-7 | TRBV7-2 | many | TRBD2 | TGTGCCAGCAGCTTAATGTCTAGCGGCTCCTACGAGCAGTACTTC | CASSLMSSGSYEQYF
TRBJ1-6 | TRBV20-1 | - | - | TGCAGTGCTAGAGATAAGGGGTTTAATTCACCCCTCCACTTT | CSARDKGFNSPLHF
TRBJ1-1 | TRBV5-1 | many | - | TGCGCCAGCAGCCCGGTGACAGCCACTGAAGCTTTCTTT | CASSPVTATEAFF
TRBJ2-1 | TRBV29-1 | once | - | TGCAGCGCCCGTGCGCGAGGATACAATGAGCAGTTCTTC | CSARARGYNEQFF
TRBJ1-5 | TRBV19 | few | - | TGTGCCAGTAGTAACCTCGGGGTAAGTCAGCCCCAGCATTTT | CASSNLGVSQPQHF
TRBJ2-3 | TRBV10-3 | many | TRBD2 | TGTGCCATCAGTATTCGACTAGCGGGGGGGCAAGATACGCAGTATTTT | CAISIRLAGGQDTQYF
TRBJ2-1 | TRBV24-1 | few | TRBD1 | TGTGCCACCAGTGACACTCGATGGACAGGGGGTCACAATGAGCAGTTCTTC | CATSDTRWTGGHNEQFF
TRBJ2-1 | TRBV5-4 | few | TRBD2 | TGTGCCAGCAGCCCCATAGCGGGGAGGGATGAGCAGTTCTTC | CASSPIAGRDEQFF
TRBJ1-5 | TRBV29-1 | - | - | TGCAGCGTGAGGTCAGGAAATCAGCCCCAGCATTTT | CSVRSGNQPQHF
TRBJ1-1 | TRBV7-9 | few | - | TGTGCCAGCAGCTTGGGGCCAGGTAGTGAAGCTTTCTTT | CASSLGPGSEAFF
TRBJ2-5 | TRBV12-3/TRBV12-4 | - | TRBD2 | TGTGCCAGCAGTTCAGCTCCGGGACTAGCGGGGGGGCCCCGGGTGAGCCAGTACTTC | CASSSAPGLAGGPRVSQYF
TRBJ2-3 | TRBV7-2 | few | TRBD2 | TGTGCCAGCAGCTTAGTATTGCGGGGGGCCAGTAGCACAGATACGCAGTATTTT | CASSLVLRGASSTDTQYF
TRBJ1-1 | TRBV20-1 | - | - | TGCAGTGCTAGAGATCGTCGGGTAGGAATTGAAGCTTTCTTT | CSARDRRVGIEAFF
TRBJ2-3 | TRBV4-3 | - | TRBD1 | TGCGCCAGCAGCCCACGACAGGGTGTGGGCACAGATACGCAGTATTTT | CASSPRQGVGTDTQYF
TRBJ1-6 | TRBV27 | few | - | TGTGCCAGCAGGGTTGGGGCAGGGTGGCATTCACCCCTCCACTTT | CASRVGAGWHSPLHF
TRBJ1-2 | TRBV19 | - | - | TGTGCCAGTAGGATACTGGGGGCCGGCGACACCTTC | CASRILGAGDTF
TRBJ2-2 | TRBV5-1 | - | - | TGCGCCAGTTCGAGGACCGGGGAGCTGTTTTTT | CASSRTGELFF
TRBJ1-5 | TRBV27 | few | - | TGTGCCAGCAGAAGAAGGGCTCAGGACGTGAATCAGCCCCAGCATTTT | CASRRRAQDVNQPQHF
TRBJ2-7 | TRBV13 | - | - | TGTGCCAGCAGCCGCCTAGGGTTTAGACCCTACGAGCAGTACTTC | CASSRLGFRPYEQYF
TRBJ1-5 | TRBV4-3 | - | - | TGCGCCAGCAGCCAAGATGGGGGGAGGGGTCAGCCCCAGCATTTT | CASSQDGGRGQPQHF
TRBJ2-1 | TRBV9 | - | TRBD2 | TGTGCCAGCAGCGTAACTAGCGGGTCCATTTACAATGAGCAGTTCTTC | CASSVTSGSIYNEQFF
TRBJ1-2 | TRBV28 | medium-sized | - | TGTGCCAGCAGACCTCAGTCACTAGCTAACTATGGCTACACCTTC | CASRPQSLANYGYTF
TRBJ1-6 | TRBV7-8 | many | - | TGTGCCAGCAGCTTATTGTCGGGGGTAGGTTCACCCCTCCACTTT | CASSLLSGVGSPLHF
TRBJ2-1 | TRBV18 | many | TRBD2 | TGTGCCAGCTCACCATACGGGAGGGTATCCTACAATGAGCAGTTCTTC | CASSPYGRVSYNEQFF
TRBJ2-5 | TRBV7-2 | many | - | TGTGCCAGCAGCTTAAATTCGGGGGCCCAGTACTTC | CASSLNSGAQYF
TRBJ1-1 | TRBV12-3/TRBV12-4 | - | - | TGTGCCAGCAGCCTCAGTGGTATGGGGGCTGGGACTGAAGCTTTCTTT | CASSLSGMGAGTEAFF
TRBJ2-1 | TRBV4-3 | - | TRBD2 | TGCGCCAGCAGCCGTAGCGGGAGCGCCTCCTACAATGAGCAGTTCTTC | CASSRSGSASYNEQFF
TRBJ2-2 | TRBV2 | - | - | TGTGCCAGCAGTGATCTGGGACACGGGGAGCTGTTTTTT | CASSDLGHGELFF
TRBJ2-3 | TRBV7-7 | many | TRBD1 | TGTGCCAGCAGCCCAGGACAGGGGGCTACGCAGTATTTT | CASSPGQGATQYF
TRBJ2-1 | TRBV12-3/TRBV12-4 | few | - | TGTGCCAGCAGGAACTCCTACAATGAGCAGTTCTTC | CASRNSYNEQFF
TRBJ2-3 | TRBV18 | - | - | TGTGCCAGCTCACCACGAAGTACCACAGATACGCAGTATTTT | CASSPRSTTDTQYF
TRBJ2-1 | TRBV20-1 | few | TRBD2 | TGCAGTGCTCTAAGACGACTAGCGGTCGACAATGAGCAGTTCTTC | CSALRRLAVDNEQFF
TRBJ1-3 | TRBV7-9 | many | - | TGTGCCAGCAGCCCCCCCCCCCGAAGGGGAAACACCATATATTTT | CASSPPPRRGNTIYF
TRBJ1-2 | TRBV19 | - | TRBD1 | TGTGCCAGTAGTCCGGGACAGACGAACATCTATGGCTACACCTTC | CASSPGQTNIYGYTF
TRBJ2-3 | TRBV18 | - | TRBD2 | TGTGCCAGCTCACCATCCGGGAGGAAAGATACGCAGTATTTT | CASSPSGRKDTQYF